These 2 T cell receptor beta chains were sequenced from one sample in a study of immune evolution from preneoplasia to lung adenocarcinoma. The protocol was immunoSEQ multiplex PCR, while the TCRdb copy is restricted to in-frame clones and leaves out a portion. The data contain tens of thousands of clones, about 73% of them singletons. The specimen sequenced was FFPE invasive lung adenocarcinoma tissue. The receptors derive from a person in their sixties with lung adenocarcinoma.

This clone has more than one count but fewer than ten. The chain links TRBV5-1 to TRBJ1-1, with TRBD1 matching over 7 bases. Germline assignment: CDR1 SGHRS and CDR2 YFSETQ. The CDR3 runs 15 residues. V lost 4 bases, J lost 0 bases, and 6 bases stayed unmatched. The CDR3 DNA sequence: TGCGCCAGCAGCACTGGTGGGACAGTGAACACTGAAGCTTTCTTT. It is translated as CASSTGGTVNTEAFF.

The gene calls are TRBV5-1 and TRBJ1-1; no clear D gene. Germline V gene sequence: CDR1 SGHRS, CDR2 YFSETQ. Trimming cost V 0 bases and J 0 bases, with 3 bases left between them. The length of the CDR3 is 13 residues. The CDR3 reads CASSLVMNTEAFF. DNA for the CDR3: TGCGCCAGCAGCTTGGTGATGAACACTGAAGCTTTCTTT. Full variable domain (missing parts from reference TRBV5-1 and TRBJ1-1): KAGVTQTPRYLIKTRGQQVTLSCSPISGHRSVSWYQQTPGQGLQFLFEYFSETQRNKGNFPGRFSGRQFSNSRSEMNVSTLELGDSALYLCASSLVMNTEAFFGQGTRLTVV.